The entry that follows covers one T cell receptor beta chain sequence. This clonotype has a handful of counts. What antigen it recognizes has not been identified. Base qualities are not at hand, and no much larger clone is one base apart. This sample was taken from a study of identical twins (dated by TCRdb to the mid-2010s). In terms of the full investigation: To test whether fetal clonotypes persist, this study deep-sequenced TCR alpha and beta repertoires from monozygotic twins, from unrelated adults of various ages, and from cord blood. To rule out contamination, replicate twin experiments were performed at different times with different library preparation protocols. The investigation overall reported the following: Abundant cord blood beta clonotypes had fewer insertions, young adult naive repertoires showed a similar but weaker trend, and memory repertoires showed no such trend. Compared with coincidental sharing between unrelated individuals, out-of-frame TCR alpha sequences shared between twins showed an excess of sequences with low generation probability. Zero-insertion analyses could be partly confounded by invariant T cells such as MAIT and iNKT, though diverse VJ usage argued against such confounding for most clonotypes. Excess twin sharing in beta out-of-frame sequences was weaker because fewer shared sequences lowered the signal-to-noise ratio. In monozygotic twins, recombination models systematically underestimated out-of-frame TCR alpha sharing, but the models matched the sharing seen between unrelated individuals. Because the same donors could not be followed over many years, the conclusions relied on cross-sectional statistical analysis.

Library preparation used 5' RACE. The sequencer was an Illumina HiSeq 2000. A universal primer binding site was added through template switching, and the final cDNA carried a unique molecular identifier so that TCR cDNA molecules could be counted accurately. Specific primers in the conserved constant-segment region were used to synthesize first-strand cDNA for TCR alpha and beta chains. To control for contamination, every cDNA library was double barcoded, receiving both a SMART-Mk sample barcode and Illumina barcodes. TruSeq adapter sequences, together with Illumina sample barcodes, were added in two successive PCR steps. The Illumina HiSeq platform was used with custom primers to sequence TCR alpha and beta cDNA libraries. In the authors' own workflow: MiGEC processed the raw reads to extract unique molecular identifiers, while MiXCR was used to determine the CDR3 positions. Recombination models were inferred per individual with the repgenHMM and IGoR tools using an EM algorithm. Shared clonotypes were analyzed with the tcR package in R, and sharing was normalized by the product of cloneset sizes. To study raw recombination without the effects of thymic and clonal selection, out-of-frame nonproductive sequences were analyzed. The public reads were reprocessed in TCRdb via fastp at Q25 and MiXCR, keeping in-frame beta chains. Rows with a matching CDR3 protein are joined into one entry that keeps the most common DNA and genes. These V and J calls rely on TCRdb rather than the paper's analysis. The sample includes just over 450,000 distinct CDR3 sequences, with over 12% observed a single time. The leading ten clones occupy approximately 0.52% of the sample.

All donors were healthy Caucasians. Three pairs of female monozygotic twins, all aged roughly 18 to 30 years, made up the twin cohort. Positive isolation kits from Invitrogen were used to isolate the CD4+ and CD8+ T cell populations. Sequences SSHAT (CDR1) and FNYEAQ (CDR2) are obtained from the germline V gene (reference sequence). Taken from cysteine to phenylalanine, the CDR3 has 13 residues. Only the CDR3 region is kept as DNA, spanning 39 bases read in frame from base 1. In addition, the sample was reused for a study of yellow fever vaccine responses in identical twins. As the second paper documents: According to the authors, the vaccine-induced T cell response in identical twins seemed to be partly convergent and partly specific to each individual. In identical twins, the study followed T cell clones that responded to the vaccine with precision.

The chain couples TRBV7-7 to TRBJ2-2; the D gene remains uncertain. This clonotype originated in a young woman in good health. Sequenced: CD4+ T cells sorted from blood. The DNA reads TGTGCTATCCGACGTCCAGGCACCGGGGAGCTGTTTTTT. Translated, it gives CAIRRPGTGELFF.